These 31 T cell receptor beta chains originate from one sample sequenced in a study of PD-1 blockade in classical Hodgkin lymphoma. Every patient relapsed after autologous stem cell transplantation, and brentuximab vedotin exposure varied. TCRdb's table, derived via immunoSEQ multiplex PCR, lists solely in-frame clones and lacks some. The table includes tens of thousands of clones, more than 85% detected once. Material: peripheral blood mononuclear cells (PBMCs), obtained at baseline. The receptor set was obtained from a human donor with classical Hodgkin lymphoma.

The chain carries TRBV12-5 and TRBJ2-7; 11 bases are shared with TRBD2. The germline V gene has CDR1 LGHNT and CDR2 FRNRAP. The junction had 14 bases not matched to a gene; V was cut back by 4 bases and J by 0 bases. CDR3 length equals 19 residues. This chain's CDR3 is CASGSLDLAGGPHSYEQYF. CDR3 DNA sequence: TGTGCTAGTGGTTCCCTGGATCTAGCGGGGGGACCTCACTCCTACGAGCAGTACTTC.

This chain connects TRBV5-6 to TRBJ2-5; D unclear. V was trimmed by 0 bases and J by 2 bases, leaving 5 bases between them. This CDR3 has 13 amino acids. CDR1 and CDR2 from the germline V gene are SGHDT and YYEEEE. The CDR3 region is CASSLVGQETQYF. CDR3 nucleotide sequence: TGTGCCAGCAGCTTGGTGGGACAAGAGACCCAGTACTTC. The variable domain in full, completed from reference TRBV5-6 and TRBJ2-5, reads DAGVTQSPTHLIKTRGQQVTLRCSPKSGHDTVSWYQQALGQGPQFIFQYYEEEERQRGNFPDRFSGHQFPNYSSELNVNALLLGDSALYLCASSLVGQETQYFGPGTRLLVL.

The chain combines TRBV30 with TRBJ2-1; D is uncertain. Germline V gives CDR1 GTSNPN, CDR2 SVGIG (reference sequence). This CDR3 spans 14 amino acids. V dropped 4 bases and J dropped 0 bases, with 10 bases sitting between them. CDR3 residues: CAWTLGSSYNEQFF. The DNA for the CDR3 is TGTGCCTGGACCTTAGGAAGCTCCTACAATGAGCAGTTCTTC.

The gene calls are TRBV5-6 and TRBJ1-5, with no clear D. Germline assignment: CDR1 SGHDT and CDR2 YYEEEE. Trimming left V 0 bases short and J 5 bases short, with 3 bases between. This CDR3 comprises 12 residues. This CDR3 reads CASSLGDQPQHF. The CDR3 bases are TGTGCCAGCAGCTTGGGGGATCAGCCCCAGCATTTT.

This clone has a single count. V and J are TRBV28 and TRBJ2-2, with 12 bases matching TRBD2. Germline values: CDR1 MDHEN, CDR2 SYDVKM. The J segment lost 6 bases and the V segment lost 0 bases, leaving 5 bases of the junction unmatched. CDR3 length: 17 residues. CDR3 amino acids: CASSLWRLAGGPGELFF. CDR3 nucleotides: TGTGCCAGCAGTTTATGGAGGCTAGCGGGAGGGCCCGGGGAGCTGTTTTTT. Drawing the rest from reference TRBV28 and TRBJ2-2, the complete variable domain is DVKVTQSSRYLVKRTGEKVFLECVQDMDHENMFWYRQDPGLGLRLIYFSYDVKMKEKGDIPEGYSVSREKKERFSLILESASTNQTSMYLCASSLWRLAGGPGELFFGEGSRLTVL.

DNA for the CDR3: TGTGCCAGCAGCGTAGCCGGGACAGAATCCCCCTACGAGCAGTACTTC. This gives the protein CASSVAGTESPYEQYF. The chain carries TRBV9 and TRBJ2-7, with TRBD1 matching 7 bases. V shed 0 bases, J shed 2 bases, and the junction held 8 bases outside the gene matches. CDR3 length: 16 residues. In germline, CDR1 is SGDLS, CDR2 YYNGEE.

The genes are TRBV28 and TRBJ1-1; D is perhaps TRBD1 (5 bases). Germline CDR1 reads MDHEN; CDR2 reads SYDVKM. V lost 3 bases to trimming and J lost 4 bases, with 9 bases between them. This CDR3 has 13 amino acids. CDR3: CASSFGGLTEAFF. The DNA of the CDR3 is TGTGCCAGCAGTTTTGGGGGACTCACTGAAGCTTTCTTT.

The V gene is TRBV29-1, the J gene TRBJ2-2; D is unclear. With 7 bases removed from V and 1 base from J, the gap between germline ends came to 10 bases. Germline values: CDR1 SQVTM, CDR2 ANQGSEA. The CDR3 is 13 residues long. CDR3 protein: CSGRWRNTGELFF. In DNA, the CDR3 is TGCAGCGGCCGGTGGCGGAACACCGGGGAGCTGTTTTTT.

As DNA, the CDR3 is TGTGCCAGCAGGGACAGGGGAGCCTACGAGCAGTACTTC. Translating it yields CASRDRGAYEQYF. V is TRBV2 and J is TRBJ2-7, with TRBD1 matching over 9 bases. The CDR3 covers 13 residues. Germline V gives CDR1 SNHLY, CDR2 FYNNEI. The V segment lost 6 bases and the J segment 2 bases; nucleotides outside the gene matches: 2.

The chain employs TRBV7-9 and TRBJ2-4, with D possibly TRBD1 on 5 matching bases. From germline, CDR1 is SEHNR and CDR2 FQNEAQ (reference sequence). Trimming left V 5 bases short and J 9 bases short, with 14 bases between. The CDR3 length is 13 residues. This CDR3 reads CASSTGQRSIQYF. Written as DNA, the CDR3 is TGTGCCAGCAGCACAGGCCAACGGAGCATTCAGTACTTC.

The gene calls are TRBV11-3 and TRBJ2-1; no clear D. Germline CDR1 reads SGHNT; CDR2 reads YENEEA. The CDR3 extends over 12 amino acids. V lost 5 bases and J 4 bases, leaving 6 bases between the germline ends. The CDR3 region has the DNA TGTGCCAGCAGCGCAGCGTACAATGAGCAGTTCTTC. Translating gives CASSAAYNEQFF.

V and J are TRBV28 and TRBJ1-1; D is ambiguous. Per the germline V gene, CDR1 is MDHEN and CDR2 is SYDVKM. The CDR3 is 13 amino acids. V was trimmed by 3 bases and J by 2 bases, leaving 7 bases between them. CDR3 DNA: TGTGCCAGCAGTTTCGGCCGAAACACTGAAGCTTTCTTT. This sequence encodes CASSFGRNTEAFF.

V gene TRBV19 combines with J gene TRBJ2-4; TRBD2 matches at 7 bases. The CDR3 loop spans 20 amino acids. Germline V gene lookup returns CDR1 LNHDA and CDR2 SQIVND (reference sequence). Trimming at V came to 3 bases and at J to 1 base, leaving 18 bases not matched to a gene. The CDR3 coding sequence is TGTGCCAGTAGTATCGGGGGGTCTGGCATTGATCCTTTGGCCAAAAACATTCAGTACTTC. Translating it yields CASSIGGSGIDPLAKNIQYF.

The genes are TRBV27 and TRBJ2-4; the match to TRBD1 covers 10 bases. The ends lost 4 bases at V and 6 bases at J; junction bases unmatched: 15. Germline V CDR1 and CDR2: MNHEY, SMNVEV (reference sequence). This CDR3 comprises 18 residues. The CDR3 nucleotides read TGTGCCAGCAGTTCCGGGCGCGGGACAGGGGTTTTAGGAAACATTCAGTACTTC. Translated: CASSSGRGTGVLGNIQYF.

This chain links TRBV14 with TRBJ1-1, with no clear D. V lost 4 bases to trimming and J lost 3 bases, with 12 bases between them. Germline CDR1 SGHDN, CDR2 FVKESK. The CDR3 is 14 residues long. The CDR3 sequence is CASSRPGVDTEAFF. CDR3 DNA sequence: TGTGCCAGCAGCCGCCCCGGGGTCGACACTGAAGCTTTCTTT.

V usage is TRBV27 and J usage is TRBJ1-4; possibly TRBD1 for D (5 bases). This CDR3 spans 15 amino acids. V dropped 7 bases and J dropped 1 base, with 13 bases sitting between them. Germline V CDR1 and CDR2: MNHEY, SMNVEV (reference sequence). The CDR3 DNA reads as TGTGCCAGCAAGAATACAGGAGAAACTAATGAAAAACTGTTTTTT. The encoded protein is CASKNTGETNEKLFF.

The V call is TRBV7-6, the J call TRBJ2-3; 12 bases match TRBD2. Germline V gene sequence: CDR1 SGHVS, CDR2 FNYEAQ. The CDR3 length is 16 residues. The J segment lost 2 bases and the V segment lost 7 bases, leaving 7 bases of the junction unmatched. DNA for the CDR3: TGTGCCAGCACCACAAGGACTAGCGGGGACACAGATACGCAGTATTTT. This gives the protein CASTTRTSGDTDTQYF.

The count of this clone is one. This chain links TRBV5-4 with TRBJ2-3; tentatively, D is TRBD2 (5 bases). The germline CDR1 and CDR2 sequences are SGHNT and YYREEE (reference sequence). The CDR3 has 13 residues. V was clipped by 9 bases and J by 0 bases, with 11 bases between them. The CDR3 nucleotides are TGTGCCACCTTGGAGGAGAGCACAGATACGCAGTATTTT. Translation gives CATLEESTDTQYF.

J is TRBJ2-1 and V is TRBV7-3; 7 nucleotides agree with TRBD2. The CDR3 is 16 residues long. Germline CDR1 and CDR2: SGHTA and FQGTGA. Trimming cost V 5 bases and J 2 bases; bases outside gene matches: 9. CDR3 DNA sequence: TGTGCCAGCAGCCCGAATACGGGGGGAACCTACAATGAGCAGTTCTTC. Its translation: CASSPNTGGTYNEQFF. Based on the CDR3 plus reference TRBV7-3 and TRBJ2-1, the full variable domain is GAGVSQTPSNKVTEKGKYVELRCDPISGHTALYWYRQSLGQGPEFLIYFQGTGAADDSGLPNDRFFAVRPEGSVSTLKIQRTERGDSAVYLCASSPNTGGTYNEQFFGPGTRLTVL.

The CDR3 here is CASSSGTLETQYF. The DNA of the CDR3 is TGCGCCAGCAGCTCCGGGACTCTAGAGACCCAGTACTTC. The chain employs TRBV5-1 and TRBJ2-5; D is possibly TRBD2 (6 bases). Germline assignment: CDR1 SGHRS and CDR2 YFSETQ. The CDR3 extends over 13 amino acids. Trimming shortened V by 3 bases and J by 4 bases, and 10 bases separated the two germline ends.

V is TRBV6-6 and J is TRBJ1-5; 7 bases match TRBD1. Germline CDR1 MNHNY, CDR2 SVGAGI (reference sequence). This CDR3 has 15 residues. V was pared by 6 bases and J by 1 base, with 6 bases of the junction left unmatched. DNA for the CDR3: TGTGCCAGCAGCAGGGGGGGCGGGAGCAATCAGCCCCAGCATTTT. Amino acid sequence: CASSRGGGSNQPQHF.

This sequence joins TRBV19 and TRBJ2-5; 10 positions agree with TRBD1. Losses at the gene ends were 7 bases for V and 2 bases for J; bases not matched to a gene: 4. CDR3 length equals 14 residues. The germline CDR1 and CDR2 sequences are LNHDA and SQIVND (reference sequence). DNA for the CDR3: TGTGCCAGTACCCGGACAGGGGGTCAAGAGACCCAGTACTTC. It is translated as CASTRTGGQETQYF.

The gene calls are TRBV9 and TRBJ1-6, with 7 nucleotides matching TRBD1. Unmatched junction bases numbered 6, after V lost 0 bases and J lost 6 bases. Germline CDR1 is SGDLS and CDR2 is YYNGEE. This CDR3 has 16 amino acids. DNA of the CDR3: TGTGCCAGCAGCGTAGACGGGACAGATGTTAATTCACCCCTCCACTTT. Its protein product is CASSVDGTDVNSPLHF.

The rearrangement joins TRBV6-5 to TRBJ2-7; the match to TRBD2 covers 7 bases. Germline CDR1 and CDR2: MNHEY and SVGAGI. The V segment lost 2 bases and the J segment 4 bases; nucleotides outside the gene matches: 8. The CDR3 is made up of 15 amino acids. The CDR3 DNA reads TGTGCCAGCAGTTACCTGGCGGGAGAAGGTTACGAGCAGTACTTC. As protein: CASSYLAGEGYEQYF.

The chain carries TRBV7-8 and TRBJ1-5; TRBD1 is a possible D gene (5 bases). From germline, CDR1 is SGHVS and CDR2 FQNEAQ. This CDR3 comprises 15 residues. The V gene lost 0 bases and the J gene lost 0 bases, with 6 bases spanning the gap. For the CDR3, the DNA is TGTGCCAGCAGCTTAGCCAGGGATAGCAATCAGCCCCAGCATTTT. Translation gives CASSLARDSNQPQHF.

In its sample, this clone was seen a few times. The same CDR3 also results from other DNA sequences found in this sample. The chain has TRBV4-1 and TRBJ2-7; 7 bases are a match to TRBD1. Germline V lookup: CDR1 MGHRA, CDR2 YSYEKL. This CDR3 is 16 amino acids long. With 0 bases clipped from V and 3 bases from J, the junction kept 8 bases outside the gene matches. In DNA form, the CDR3 reads TGCGCCAGCAGCCAAGATCCAGGGGGAACCTACTACGAGCAGTACTTC. It is translated as CASSQDPGGTYYEQYF.

In its sample, this clone was seen a few times. The genes are TRBV27 and TRBJ2-1; D is perhaps TRBD2 (6 bases). The V end lost 6 bases, the J end lost 8 bases, and 23 bases lay between the germline ends. The CDR3 sequence is 16 residues long. Per the germline V gene, CDR1 is MNHEY and CDR2 is SMNVEV (reference sequence). CDR3 DNA sequence: TGTGCCAGCAGCCCCTCCGCGGGAACGAAGCCACATGAGCAGTTCTTC. Protein: CASSPSAGTKPHEQFF.

The gene calls are TRBV19 and TRBJ2-7, with D maybe TRBD2 (5 bases). Germline loops: CDR1 LNHDA, CDR2 SQIVND (reference sequence). Trimming removed 3 bases at V and 3 bases at J, with 15 bases between. The CDR3 has 15 amino acids. CDR3 in amino acids: CASSMERGSGYEQYF. CDR3 in DNA: TGTGCCAGTAGTATGGAGAGAGGGTCCGGCTACGAGCAGTACTTC.

CDR3 residues: CASSLVTTSSYEQYF. In DNA form, the CDR3 reads TGTGCCAGCAGCTTAGTAACTACAAGCTCCTACGAGCAGTACTTC. V gene TRBV11-2 combines with J gene TRBJ2-7; D is undetermined. Germline CDR1 and CDR2: SGHAT and FQNNGV. The CDR3 length is 15 residues. V lost 1 base to trimming and J lost 0 bases, with 10 bases between them.

As for this clone: Other DNA sequences in this sample translate to the same CDR3. The gene calls are TRBV7-9 and TRBJ1-1, with D unresolved. The CDR3 length is 11 residues. The V and J ends lost 2 bases and 2 bases respectively, with 0 bases between them. The V gene's germline CDR1 is SEHNR and CDR2 FQNEAQ (reference sequence). This CDR3 is CASSLNTEAFF. The CDR3 DNA is TGTGCCAGCAGCTTAAACACTGAAGCTTTCTTT.

The rearrangement links TRBV6-1 to TRBJ2-3, with D possibly TRBD1 on 6 matching bases. The germline V gene has CDR1 MNHNS and CDR2 SASEGT. V lost 2 bases and J 5 bases, leaving 17 bases between the germline ends. This CDR3 spans 16 amino acids. The CDR3 loop is CASSERLRTVKDTQYF. DNA for the CDR3: TGTGCCAGCAGTGAAAGATTGAGGACAGTCAAAGATACGCAGTATTTT.